The 14 T cell receptor beta chains below all came from one sample that was sequenced in a study of cytotoxic CD8 clonotypes in ibrutinib-treated CLL. The assay was immunoSEQ multiplex PCR, and TCRdb's table has in-frame clones only and misses some. The data show around 310,000 clones, roughly 85% seen once. Here the sequenced sample was PBMCs, taken before ibrutinib treatment. The receptors stem from a human donor with chronic lymphocytic leukemia.

This chain connects TRBV10-3 to TRBJ2-7; 8 nucleotides align to TRBD1. Germline loops: CDR1 ENHRY, CDR2 SYGVKD. This CDR3 is 14 amino acids long. The V gene end was trimmed by 4 bases and the J gene end by 0 bases; junction bases not matched to a gene: 2. DNA for the CDR3: TGTGCCATCAGTGGGGACAGGAGCTCCTACGAGCAGTACTTC. The encoded protein is CAISGDRSSYEQYF.

This chain connects TRBV6-4 to TRBJ2-7, with TRBD2 matching over 8 bases. This CDR3 region has 15 residues. Germline CDR1 MRHNA, CDR2 SNTAGT. V was pared by 0 bases and J by 2 bases, with 3 bases of the junction left unmatched. The CDR3 spells CASSDSPGGPYEQYF. Written as DNA, the CDR3 is TGTGCCAGCAGTGACTCACCGGGAGGGCCCTACGAGCAGTACTTC.

The V and J genes are TRBV4-1 and TRBJ2-7; 8 positions match TRBD2. Unmatched junction bases numbered 12, after V lost 4 bases and J lost 4 bases. CDR3 size: 16 residues. Per germline, CDR1 MGHRA and CDR2 YSYEKL. CDR3 bases: TGCGCCAGCAGCCGAAGACTGGGACTAGAGCAGTACGAGCAGTACTTC. Its protein product is CASSRRLGLEQYEQYF.

The genes are TRBV7-2 and TRBJ2-7; 9 bases are shared with TRBD2. With V trimmed by 3 bases and J by 3 bases, 9 bases remained unmatched. Germline loops: CDR1 SGHTA, CDR2 FQGNSA. CDR3 length: 16 amino acids. Here the CDR3 DNA reads TGTGCCAGCAGCTTGGCGTCTAGCGGGATGTTCTACGAGCAGTACTTC. Translating it yields CASSLASSGMFYEQYF.

This sequence joins TRBV27 and TRBJ2-2; the D is unclear. CDR1 and CDR2 (germline): MNHEY, SMNVEV (reference sequence). CDR3 length equals 17 residues. V was cut by 5 bases and J by 0 bases, with 16 bases left in between. CDR3 sequence (DNA): TGTGCCAGCAGTCCCACCGGATCTCTAGCGAACACCGGGGAGCTGTTTTTT. Translation gives CASSPTGSLANTGELFF.

The chain combines TRBV2 with TRBJ2-6; TRBD1 matches at 7 bases. The length of the CDR3 is 15 residues. Germline CDR1 is SNHLY and CDR2 is FYNNEI. The V segment lost 7 bases and the J segment 3 bases; nucleotides outside the gene matches: 6. CDR3 coding DNA: TGTGCCAGCATACAGGGGCTTGTTGGGGCCAACGTCCTGACTTTC. It translates to CASIQGLVGANVLTF.

This chain links TRBV7-6 with TRBJ2-1; TRBD2 aligns across 11 bases. From germline, CDR1 is SGHVS and CDR2 FNYEAQ. This CDR3 comprises 16 residues. J gave up 2 bases and V 4 bases, and 4 bases lay outside the gene matches. The CDR3: CASSYRLAGPYNEQFF. DNA of the CDR3: TGTGCCAGCAGCTATCGACTAGCGGGACCCTACAATGAGCAGTTCTTC.

The chain carries TRBV9 and TRBJ2-1; 13 nucleotides agree with TRBD2. The V gene end was trimmed by 7 bases and the J gene end by 5 bases; junction bases not matched to a gene: 6. The CDR3 has 15 residues. CDR1 SGDLS and CDR2 YYNGEE come from the germline V gene. CDR3 sequence reads: CASGLAGAYNNEQFF. The CDR3 DNA reads TGTGCCAGCGGACTAGCGGGAGCGTACAACAATGAGCAGTTCTTC.

The chain carries TRBV4-3 and TRBJ2-1, with 12 bases aligning to TRBD2. From germline, CDR1 is LGHNA and CDR2 YSLEER. There are 15 residues in the CDR3. After removal of 6 bases from V and 4 bases from J, the junction contained 4 bases not matched to a gene. This CDR3 is CASSRLAGEYNEQFF. CDR3 bases: TGCGCCAGCAGTCGACTAGCGGGAGAATACAATGAGCAGTTCTTC.

The table lists this clone with a count of one. The gene calls are TRBV7-2 and TRBJ1-6, with D unresolved. V was cut by 3 bases and J by 4 bases, with 1 base left in between. CDR1 and CDR2 from the germline V gene are SGHTA and FQGNSA. The CDR3 extends over 12 amino acids. CDR3 sequence reads: CASSFYNSPLHF. CDR3 nucleotide sequence: TGTGCCAGCAGCTTTTATAATTCACCCCTCCACTTT. The whole variable domain, remainder taken from reference TRBV7-2 and TRBJ1-6, is GAGVSQSPSNKVTEKGKDVELRCDPISGHTALYWYRQSLGQGLEFLIYFQGNSAPDKSGLPSDRFSAERTGGSVSTLTIQRTQQEDSAVYLCASSFYNSPLHFGNGTRLTVT.

This chain joins TRBV7-8 and TRBJ2-1, with TRBD2 matching over 13 bases. The CDR3 spans 17 residues. Looked up from germline, CDR1 is SGHVS and CDR2 is FQNEAQ. V lost 5 bases, J lost 1 base, and 5 bases stayed unmatched. The CDR3 DNA follows: TGTGCCAGCAGCGGACTAGCGGGAGTCGCTTCCTACAATGAGCAGTTCTTC. Residues: CASSGLAGVASYNEQFF.

The chain carries TRBV11-2 and TRBJ1-1, with a tentative D call TRBD1 (5 bases). Germline V gene sequence: CDR1 SGHAT, CDR2 FQNNGV. This CDR3 region has 13 residues. The V end lost 2 bases, the J end lost 5 bases, and 9 bases lay between the germline ends. CDR3 sequence: CASSLSEGTEAFF. CDR3 nucleotides: TGTGCCAGCAGCTTATCTGAGGGGACTGAAGCTTTCTTT.

This clone was seen a few times. The chain is built from TRBV7-8 and TRBJ1-3; maybe TRBD1 (5 bases). The CDR3 spans 20 residues. Per germline, CDR1 SGHVS and CDR2 FQNEAQ. V dropped 0 bases and J dropped 2 bases, with 23 bases sitting between them. This CDR3 reads CASSLAHGARGQDPGNTIYF. In DNA form, the CDR3 reads TGTGCCAGCAGCTTAGCCCACGGGGCACGCGGACAAGACCCTGGAAACACCATATATTTT.

The J gene is TRBJ2-3, the V gene TRBV5-4; tentative D call: TRBD1 (5 bases). Germline CDR1 SGHNT, CDR2 YYREEE (reference sequence). The germline V and J ends were trimmed by 5 bases and 2 bases, with 12 bases remaining between them. This CDR3 has 14 amino acids. The CDR3 here is CASRRDSTTDTQYF. As DNA, the CDR3 is TGTGCCAGCAGACGCGACAGTACCACAGATACGCAGTATTTT.